This T cell receptor (beta chain) was captured by sequencing in a study of blood T cell repertoires in COVID-19. In the study overall: Whether acute or convalescent, the COVID-19 samples came from the United States, Italy and Spain. PBMCs, B-cell-depleted T cells, or T cells provided the cDNA or gDNA that made up the material.

Enrollment of patients from Seattle took place during active infection, with longitudinal follow-up. Germline V lookup: CDR1 LNHDA, CDR2 SQIVND (reference sequence). V lost 4 bases to trimming and J lost 2 bases, with 15 bases between them. This CDR3 region has 16 residues. Per the study methods: Estimation of nucleated cell counts relied on the amplification of reference gene primers. The repertoire was sequenced with immunoSEQ multiplex PCR; TCRdb's copy has only in-frame clones and lacks some. V, J and clone size reflect that table, while D and trimming were determined from the DNA. The sample contains roughly 200,000 clones, 84% of which appear only once.

The sample consisted of peripheral blood. This clonotype was sampled from a woman of 80 years or more with COVID-19, enrolled during active disease. The chain links TRBV19 to TRBJ1-3; the D gene is possibly TRBD1 (5 bases). The CDR3 sequence is CASSTYRQGAGNTIYF. Written as DNA, the CDR3 is TGTGCCAGTAGTACGTACAGGCAGGGTGCTGGAAACACCATATATTTT.